This T cell receptor beta chain was sequenced in a study of CD8 T cells in Susac syndrome (dated by TCRdb to the late 2010s). Regarding the study in general: Among the Susac syndrome patients who were sequenced, clinically active disease was present in over 5 and clinical remission was observed in fewer than 10. The study used repertoire sequencing to test whether antigen drove CD8+ T cell activation and differentiation in Susac syndrome. At blood withdrawal, Susac syndrome patients were therapy-naive, treated with corticosteroids (with IVIg additionally given to some), or treated with IVIg alone.

Results and caveats for the whole study, not just this receptor: The number of individuals in the TCR sequencing and HLA analysis was recognized as being relatively small. The CD4+ T cell repertoire of patients with Susac syndrome showed no detectable clonal expansion.

The germline V gene (reference sequence) gives CDR1 as LNHNV and CDR2 as YYDKDF. Measured from the cysteine to the phenylalanine, the CDR3 is 13 residues long. Only the CDR3 part of the read is kept: 39 bases, read in frame from the first base. The germline ends are 10 bases apart after V is trimmed by 0 bases and J by 8 bases. Concerning this clonotype itself: Its antigen is still unknown. Nothing much larger sits one base from this clone, and base qualities are not available.

RNA was extracted using the RNeasy kit, and about 0.45 to 1 microgram was reverse transcribed with random hexamers. The immunoSEQ multiplex PCR assay, which covers 54 Vbeta and 13 Jbeta segments, was used to amplify TCR beta CDR3 regions. Bias from PCR amplification was corrected by using a synthetic template baseline for primer optimization and for computational correction. Per the source publication's procedure: Only productive sequences were kept, with reads annotated to V, D and J genes according to IMGT and analyzed in immunoSEQ Analyzer. To calculate clonality, Shannon entropy was normalized by log2 of the number of productive unique sequences and then subtracted from one. Public and private clones were assessed among the 100 most prevalent clones of each patient and control. A clone was defined as Susac-specific if it was absent from the healthy and MS cohorts, from some 980 published viral clones and from other ImmuneACCESS disease sequences. Through fastp at Q25 and MiXCR, TCRdb rebuilt clones from the public reads, retaining in-frame beta chains. Each record represents a unique CDR3 protein, reported with the most common genes and DNA among its rows. These V and J calls originate from TCRdb's pipeline instead of the authors' own analysis. The sample has about 140,000 distinct CDR3 sequences on record, 90% to 97% of them singletons. Of the sample, roughly 0.084% is held by the ten largest clones.

High-throughput TCR beta sequencing profiled peripheral blood CD8+ and CD4+ T cells from healthy donors, Susac syndrome patients and multiple sclerosis patients. The Susac syndrome patients fulfilled recently defined diagnostic criteria for definite or probable disease. Bulk CD8+ and CD4+ T cells were purified by magnetic negative isolation, whereas CD8+ TEMRA cells were enriched by FACS. Blood was drawn into EDTA tubes, processed within 24 hours, and PBMCs were isolated by density gradient centrifugation. PBMCs intended for TCR sequencing were frozen in liquid nitrogen and were later thawed in a 37 degrees C water bath. A purity of at least 90% was achieved for sorted or isolated CD4+, CD8+ and CD8+ TEMRA cells.

The TCR originated in a human donor with Susac syndrome. The sample consisted of CD4+ T cells from PBMCs. The receptor chain draws on TRBV15 and TRBJ1-2, and the D gene may be TRBD1, 5 bases matching. The CDR3 has the sequence CATSRDGAIGYTF. The bases read TGTGCCACCAGCAGAGATGGGGCTATAGGCTACACCTTC.